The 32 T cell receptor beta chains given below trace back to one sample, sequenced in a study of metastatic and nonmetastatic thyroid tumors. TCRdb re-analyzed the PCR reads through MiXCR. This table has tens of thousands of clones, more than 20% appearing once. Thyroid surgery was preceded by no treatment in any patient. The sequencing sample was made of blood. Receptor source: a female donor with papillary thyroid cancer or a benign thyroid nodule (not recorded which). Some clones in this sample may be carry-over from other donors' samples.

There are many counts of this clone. In DNA form, the CDR3 reads TGTGCCAGCAGCTTAGCGGTTGAGCAGCCCCAGCATTTT. Encoded protein: CASSLAVEQPQHF. The chain is built from TRBV7-9 and TRBJ1-5; D gene unclear. V lost 0 bases and J lost 7, with 7 bases in between. CDR1 and CDR2 from the germline V gene are SEHNR and FQNEAQ (reference sequence). The CDR3 is 13 amino acids. Based on the CDR3 plus reference TRBV7-9 and TRBJ1-5, the full variable domain is DTGVSQNPRHKITKRGQNVTFRCDPISEHNRLYWYRQTLGQGPEFLTYFQNEAQLEKSRLLSDRFSAERPKGSFSTLEIQRTEQGDSAMYLCASSLAVEQPQHFGDGTRLSIL.

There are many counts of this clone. This chain's CDR3 is CASSISQGGGQPQHF. The CDR3 DNA is TGTGCCAGCAGTATCTCCCAGGGTGGAGGACAGCCCCAGCATTTT. This chain connects TRBV27 to TRBJ1-5, with D tentatively TRBD1 (5 bases). Trimming stripped 5 bases from V and 7 bases from J, with 18 bases between. The CDR3 is made up of 15 amino acids. Germline V gene data show CDR1 as MNHEY and CDR2 as SMNVEV (reference sequence).

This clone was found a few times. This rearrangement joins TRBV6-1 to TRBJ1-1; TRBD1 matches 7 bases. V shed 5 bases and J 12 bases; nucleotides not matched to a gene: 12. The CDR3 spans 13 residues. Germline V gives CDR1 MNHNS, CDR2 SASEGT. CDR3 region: CASSRQGLTVSFF. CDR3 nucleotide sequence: TGTGCCAGCAGTCGACAGGGTTTGACTGTATCTTTCTTT.

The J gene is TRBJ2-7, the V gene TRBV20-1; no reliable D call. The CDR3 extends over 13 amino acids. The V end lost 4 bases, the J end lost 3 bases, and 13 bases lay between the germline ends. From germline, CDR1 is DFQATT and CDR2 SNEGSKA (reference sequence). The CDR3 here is CSAIPRPGYEQYF. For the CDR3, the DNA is TGCAGTGCTATCCCCCGTCCCGGCTACGAGCAGTACTTC.

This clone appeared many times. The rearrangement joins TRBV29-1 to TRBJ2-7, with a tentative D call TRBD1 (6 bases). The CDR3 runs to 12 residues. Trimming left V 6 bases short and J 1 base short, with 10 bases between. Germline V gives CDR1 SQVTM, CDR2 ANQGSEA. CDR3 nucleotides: TGCAGCGTCGCACAGGGATCCTACGAGCAGTACTTC. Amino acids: CSVAQGSYEQYF.

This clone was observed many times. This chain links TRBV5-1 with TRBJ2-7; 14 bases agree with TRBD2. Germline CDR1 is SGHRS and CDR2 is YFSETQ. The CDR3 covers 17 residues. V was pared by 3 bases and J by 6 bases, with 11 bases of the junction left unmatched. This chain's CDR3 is CASSSGLAGGPLVEQYF. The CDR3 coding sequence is TGCGCCAGCAGCTCCGGACTAGCGGGAGGCCCTCTCGTCGAGCAGTACTTC.

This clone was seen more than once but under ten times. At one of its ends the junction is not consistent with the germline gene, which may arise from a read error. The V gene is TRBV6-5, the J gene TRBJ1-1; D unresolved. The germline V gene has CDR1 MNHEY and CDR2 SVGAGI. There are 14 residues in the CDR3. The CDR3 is CASSYPEVGAEDFF. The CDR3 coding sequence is TGTGCCAGCAGTTACCCGGAGGTGGGAGCTGAAGATTTCTTT.

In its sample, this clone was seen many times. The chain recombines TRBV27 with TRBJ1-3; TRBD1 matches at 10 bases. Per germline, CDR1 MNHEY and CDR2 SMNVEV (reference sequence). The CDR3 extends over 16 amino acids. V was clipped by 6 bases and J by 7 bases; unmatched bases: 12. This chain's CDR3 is CASSWVFDRGLNTIYF. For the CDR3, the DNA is TGTGCCAGCAGCTGGGTATTCGACAGGGGGCTGAACACCATATATTTT.

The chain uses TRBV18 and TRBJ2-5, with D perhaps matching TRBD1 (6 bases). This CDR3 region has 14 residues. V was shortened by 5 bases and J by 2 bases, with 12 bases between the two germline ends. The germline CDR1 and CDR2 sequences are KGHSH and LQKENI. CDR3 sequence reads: CASSKQGNQETQYF. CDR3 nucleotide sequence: TGTGCCAGCTCAAAACAGGGTAATCAAGAGACCCAGTACTTC.

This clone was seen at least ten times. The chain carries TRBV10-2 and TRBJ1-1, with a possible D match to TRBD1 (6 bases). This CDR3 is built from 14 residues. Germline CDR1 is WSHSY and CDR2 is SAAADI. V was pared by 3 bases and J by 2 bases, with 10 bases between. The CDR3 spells CASSEQGGNTEAFF. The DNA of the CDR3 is TGCGCCAGCAGTGAACAGGGCGGCAACACTGAAGCTTTCTTT.

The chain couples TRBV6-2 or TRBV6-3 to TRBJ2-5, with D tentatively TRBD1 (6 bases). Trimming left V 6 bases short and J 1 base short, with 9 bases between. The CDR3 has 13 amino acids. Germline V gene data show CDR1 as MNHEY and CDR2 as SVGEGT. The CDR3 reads CASSQGRQETQYF. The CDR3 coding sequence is TGTGCCAGCAGCCAGGGGCGCCAAGAGACCCAGTACTTC.

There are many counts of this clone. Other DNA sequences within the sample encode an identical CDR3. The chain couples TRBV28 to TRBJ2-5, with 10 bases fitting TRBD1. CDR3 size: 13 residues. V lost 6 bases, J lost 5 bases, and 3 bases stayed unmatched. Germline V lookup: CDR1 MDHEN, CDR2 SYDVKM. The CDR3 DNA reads TGTGCCAGCAGCGGGACAGGGGTGGAGACCCAGTACTTC. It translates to CASSGTGVETQYF.

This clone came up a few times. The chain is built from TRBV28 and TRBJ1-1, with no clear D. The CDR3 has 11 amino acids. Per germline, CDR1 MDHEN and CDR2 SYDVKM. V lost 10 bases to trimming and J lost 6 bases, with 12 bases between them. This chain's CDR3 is CANMGGAEAFF. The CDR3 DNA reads TGTGCCAATATGGGTGGCGCTGAAGCTTTCTTT.

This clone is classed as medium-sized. This CDR3 is CASSRTGAQSPLHF. CDR3 in DNA: TGTGCCAGCAGCCGTACGGGGGCCCAGTCACCCCTCCACTTT. The chain has TRBV27 and TRBJ1-6, with D perhaps TRBD1 (6 bases). Germline V CDR1 and CDR2: MNHEY, SMNVEV (reference sequence). This CDR3 is 14 amino acids long. V lost 6 bases to trimming and J lost 10 bases, with 16 bases between them.

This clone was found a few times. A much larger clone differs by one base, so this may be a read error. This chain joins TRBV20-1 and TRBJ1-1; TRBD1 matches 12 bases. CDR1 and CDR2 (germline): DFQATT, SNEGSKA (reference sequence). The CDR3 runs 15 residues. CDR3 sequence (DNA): TGCAGTGCTAGACGGGACAGGGGGCGATTCGCTGAAGTTTTCTTT. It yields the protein CSARRDRGRFAEVFF.

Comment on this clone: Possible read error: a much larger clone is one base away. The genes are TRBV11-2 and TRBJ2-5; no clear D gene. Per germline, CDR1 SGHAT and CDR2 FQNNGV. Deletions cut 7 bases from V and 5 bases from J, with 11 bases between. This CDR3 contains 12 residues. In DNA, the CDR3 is TGTGCCAGCATCCCAACCGGGGAGACCCAGTACTTC. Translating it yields CASIPTGETQYF.

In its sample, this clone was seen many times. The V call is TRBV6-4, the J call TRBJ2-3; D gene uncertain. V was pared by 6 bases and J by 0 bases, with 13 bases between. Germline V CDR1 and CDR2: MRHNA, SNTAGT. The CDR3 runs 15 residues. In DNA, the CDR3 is TGTGCCAGCAGCCATATAGCAGCTAGCACAGATACGCAGTATTTT. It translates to CASSHIAASTDTQYF.

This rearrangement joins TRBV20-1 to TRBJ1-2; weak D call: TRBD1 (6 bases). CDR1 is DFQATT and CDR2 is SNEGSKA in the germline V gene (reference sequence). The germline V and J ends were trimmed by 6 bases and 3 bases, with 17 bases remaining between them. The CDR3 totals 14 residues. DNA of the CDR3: TGCAGTGCGAGTAACAAAGGGGGGGACTATGGCTACACCTTC. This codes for CSASNKGGDYGYTF.

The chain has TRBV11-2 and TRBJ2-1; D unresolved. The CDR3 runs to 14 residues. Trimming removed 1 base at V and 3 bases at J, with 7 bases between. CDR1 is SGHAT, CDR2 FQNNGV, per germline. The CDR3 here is CASSLGLGYNEQFF. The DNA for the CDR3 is TGTGCCAGCAGCTTAGGCCTCGGCTACAATGAGCAGTTCTTC.

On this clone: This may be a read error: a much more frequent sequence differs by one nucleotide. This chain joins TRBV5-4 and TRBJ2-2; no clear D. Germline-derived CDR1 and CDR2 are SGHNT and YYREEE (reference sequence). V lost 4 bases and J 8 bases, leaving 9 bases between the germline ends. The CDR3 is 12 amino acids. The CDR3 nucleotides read TGTGCCAGCAGCCCCTTTAGAGGGGAGCTGTTTTTT. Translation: CASSPFRGELFF. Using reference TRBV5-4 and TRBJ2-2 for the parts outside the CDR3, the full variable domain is ETGVTQSPTHLIKTRGQQVTLRCSSQSGHNTVSWYQQALGQGPQFIFQYYREEENGRGNFPPRFSGLQFPNYSSELNVNALELDDSALYLCASSPFRGELFFGEGSRLTVL.

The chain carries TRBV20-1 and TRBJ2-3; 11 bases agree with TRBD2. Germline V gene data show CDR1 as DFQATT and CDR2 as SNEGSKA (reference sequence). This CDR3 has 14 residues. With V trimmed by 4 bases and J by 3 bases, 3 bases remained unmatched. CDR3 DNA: TGCAGTGCTATAGCGGGAGGGCGGACAGATACGCAGTATTTT. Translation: CSAIAGGRTDTQYF.

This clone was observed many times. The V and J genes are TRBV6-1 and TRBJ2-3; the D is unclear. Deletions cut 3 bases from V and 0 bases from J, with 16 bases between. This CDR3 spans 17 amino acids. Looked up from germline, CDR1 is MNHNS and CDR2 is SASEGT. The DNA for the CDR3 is TGTGCCAGCAGTGATGGCGCTATCTACTCTAGCACAGATACGCAGTATTTT. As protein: CASSDGAIYSSTDTQYF.

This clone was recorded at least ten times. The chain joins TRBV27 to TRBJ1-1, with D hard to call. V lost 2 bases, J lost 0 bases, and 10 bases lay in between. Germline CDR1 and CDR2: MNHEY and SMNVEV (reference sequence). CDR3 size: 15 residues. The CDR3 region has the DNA TGTGCCAGCAGTTTAAGCCCCGGGATGAACACTGAAGCTTTCTTT. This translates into CASSLSPGMNTEAFF.

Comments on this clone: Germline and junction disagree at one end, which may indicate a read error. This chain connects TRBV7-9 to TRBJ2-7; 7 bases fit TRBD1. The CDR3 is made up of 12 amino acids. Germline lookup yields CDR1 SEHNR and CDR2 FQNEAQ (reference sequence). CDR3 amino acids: CASSLRAGTVLF. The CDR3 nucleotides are TGTGCCAGCAGCCTCCGTGCCGGGACAGTGCTCTTC.

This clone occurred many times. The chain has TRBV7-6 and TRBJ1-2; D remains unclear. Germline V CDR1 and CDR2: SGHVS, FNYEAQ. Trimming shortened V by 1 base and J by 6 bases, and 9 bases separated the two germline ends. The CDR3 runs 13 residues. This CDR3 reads CASSLEGDDGYTF. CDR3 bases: TGTGCCAGCAGCTTAGAGGGAGATGATGGCTACACCTTC.

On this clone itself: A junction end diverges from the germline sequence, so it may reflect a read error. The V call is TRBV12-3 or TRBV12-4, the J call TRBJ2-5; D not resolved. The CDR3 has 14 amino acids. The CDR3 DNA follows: TGTGCCAGCAGTCTCGGGTGGTTAGGAGAGACACAGTACTTC. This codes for CASSLGWLGETQYF.

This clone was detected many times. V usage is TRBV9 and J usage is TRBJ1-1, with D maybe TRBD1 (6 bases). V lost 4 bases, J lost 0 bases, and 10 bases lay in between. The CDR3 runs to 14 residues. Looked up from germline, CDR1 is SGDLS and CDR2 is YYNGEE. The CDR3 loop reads CASSRQAMNTEAFF. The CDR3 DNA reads TGTGCCAGCAGCCGACAGGCAATGAACACTGAAGCTTTCTTT.

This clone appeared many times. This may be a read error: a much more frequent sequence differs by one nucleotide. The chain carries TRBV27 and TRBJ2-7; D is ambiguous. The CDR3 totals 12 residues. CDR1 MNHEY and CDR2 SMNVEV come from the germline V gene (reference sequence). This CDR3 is CAGSFTFYEQYF. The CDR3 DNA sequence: TGTGCCGGCAGTTTCACATTCTACGAGCAGTACTTC.

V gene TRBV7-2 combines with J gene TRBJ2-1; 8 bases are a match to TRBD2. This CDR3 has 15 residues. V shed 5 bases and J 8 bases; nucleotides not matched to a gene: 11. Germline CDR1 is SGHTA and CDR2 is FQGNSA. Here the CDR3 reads CASSPPGLEGHEQFF. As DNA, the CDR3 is TGTGCCAGCAGCCCGCCGGGACTAGAGGGGCATGAGCAGTTCTTC. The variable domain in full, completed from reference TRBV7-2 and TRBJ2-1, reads GAGVSQSPSNKVTEKGKDVELRCDPISGHTALYWYRQSLGQGLEFLIYFQGNSAPDKSGLPSDRFSAERTGGSVSTLTIQRTQQEDSAVYLCASSPPGLEGHEQFFGPGTRLTVL.

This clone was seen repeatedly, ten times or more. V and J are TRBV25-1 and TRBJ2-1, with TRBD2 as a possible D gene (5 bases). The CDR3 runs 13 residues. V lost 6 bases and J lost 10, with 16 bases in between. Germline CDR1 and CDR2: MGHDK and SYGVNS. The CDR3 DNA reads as TGTGCCAGCAGGGCCCCAGCCGGGAACGAGCAGTTCTTC. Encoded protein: CASRAPAGNEQFF.

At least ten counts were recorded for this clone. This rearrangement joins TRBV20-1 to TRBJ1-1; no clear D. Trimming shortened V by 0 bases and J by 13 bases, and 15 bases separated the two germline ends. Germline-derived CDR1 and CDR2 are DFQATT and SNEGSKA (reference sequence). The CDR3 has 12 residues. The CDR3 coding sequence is TGCAGTGCTAGAGACCTGGACGGCGGATATTTCTTT. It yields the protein CSARDLDGGYFF.

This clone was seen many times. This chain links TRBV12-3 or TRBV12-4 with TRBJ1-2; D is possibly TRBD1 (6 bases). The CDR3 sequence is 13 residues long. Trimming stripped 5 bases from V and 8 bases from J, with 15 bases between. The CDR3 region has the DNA TGTGCCAGCAGTCGGACAGAACTAGGGGGCTACACCTTC. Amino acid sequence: CASSRTELGGYTF.